This passage covers 16 T cell receptor beta chains from one sample sequenced in a study of T cells in Graves' hyperthyroidism and ophthalmopathy. Template material for amplifying TCR beta CDR3 regions consisted of RNA transcripts. HTBI primers were employed in a first-round RT-PCR of the TCR CDR3. One entry per CDR3 protein, called by TCRdb with MiXCR from the multiplex PCR reads. This sample has hundreds of thousands of distinct CDR3 sequences, with 15% to 20% found just once. Sequenced sample: blood. Receptors were obtained from a woman aged 35 to 49 with Graves' ophthalmopathy.

This clonotype occurred many times. This chain connects TRBV5-5 to TRBJ2-7, with D possibly being TRBD1 (6 bases). CDR1 SGHKS and CDR2 YYEKEE come from the germline V gene (reference sequence). This CDR3 has 15 residues. V was shortened by 4 bases and J by 3 bases, with 17 bases between the two germline ends. As DNA, the CDR3 is TGTGCCAGCAGCCTGGGGGCAGGTGGCGTCTACGAGCAGTACTTC. This translates into CASSLGAGGVYEQYF.

The chain couples TRBV19 to TRBJ1-2; D is undetermined. Germline-derived CDR1 and CDR2 are LNHDA and SQIVND (reference sequence). The CDR3 totals 12 residues. Deletions cut 1 base from V and 3 bases from J, with 3 bases between. The CDR3 sequence: CASSIGDYGYTF. The CDR3 nucleotides read TGTGCCAGTAGTATAGGGGACTATGGCTACACCTTC.

The chain has TRBV25-1 and TRBJ2-1; D might be TRBD1 or TRBD2, each matching 5 bases. Germline V CDR1 and CDR2: MGHDK, SYGVNS. The CDR3 is 12 residues long. The ends were cut back, 3 bases at V and 7 bases at J, with 7 bases in the middle. CDR3 in amino acids: CASSDWGNEQFF. CDR3 coding DNA: TGTGCCAGCAGTGATTGGGGGAATGAGCAGTTCTTC.

The V and J genes are TRBV7-2 and TRBJ2-5; 14 nucleotides agree with TRBD2. The CDR3 spans 17 residues. V trimming: 5 bases; J trimming: 1 base; junction bases outside the gene matches: 6. Germline V gene data show CDR1 as SGHTA and CDR2 as FQGNSA. CDR3 loop: CASSKGLAGALQETQYF. The CDR3 coding sequence is TGTGCCAGCAGCAAGGGACTAGCGGGGGCACTCCAAGAGACCCAGTACTTC.

The V gene is TRBV7-2, the J gene TRBJ2-2, with D tentatively TRBD1 (6 bases). Germline-derived CDR1 and CDR2 are SGHTA and FQGNSA. V was cut by 1 base and J by 0 bases, with 9 bases left in between. The CDR3 loop spans 16 amino acids. CDR3 sequence reads: CASSLGQDANTGELFF. The CDR3 DNA follows: TGTGCCAGCAGCTTAGGACAGGACGCGAACACCGGGGAGCTGTTTTTT.

The chain combines TRBV18 with TRBJ1-6; maybe TRBD1 (6 bases). Germline values: CDR1 KGHSH, CDR2 LQKENI. The CDR3 totals 16 residues. V lost 3 bases to trimming and J lost 8 bases, with 17 bases between them. DNA for the CDR3: TGTGCCAGCTCACCGAACCCGACAGGTGTGGATTCACCCCTCCACTTT. Translation: CASSPNPTGVDSPLHF. Full variable domain (remainder filled in from reference TRBV18 and TRBJ1-6): NAGVMQNPRHLVRRRGQEARLRCSPMKGHSHVYWYRQLPEEGLKFMVYLQKENIIDESGMPKERFSAEFPKEGPSILRIQQVVRGDSAAYFCASSPNPTGVDSPLHFGNGTRLTVT.

Of note for this clonotype: Being one base from a much bigger clone, this may be a read error. The chain couples TRBV28 to TRBJ2-4; D may match TRBD1 or TRBD2 (5 bases each). There are 16 residues in the CDR3. Germline loops: CDR1 MDHEN, CDR2 SYDVKM. Trimming cost V 5 bases and J 2 bases, with 16 bases left between them. CDR3 sequence reads: CASSGAEASPKNIQYF. The CDR3, as DNA: TGTGCCAGCAGTGGGGCCGAGGCTAGCCCCAAAAACATTCAGTACTTC.

This clonotype showed up many times. For the CDR3, the DNA is TGTGCCAGCAGTGAATTGGGGCTTGGCACAGATACGCAGTATTTT. This encodes CASSELGLGTDTQYF. The genes are TRBV2 and TRBJ2-3; possible D gene TRBD1, 5 bases. Deletions cut 2 bases from V and 1 base from J, with 10 bases between. There are 15 residues in the CDR3. In germline, CDR1 is SNHLY, CDR2 FYNNEI.

The sample holds many counts of this clonotype. V is TRBV11-2 and J is TRBJ2-7; 15 bases align to TRBD2. J was trimmed by 2 bases and V by 2 bases; bases with no gene match: 10. Germline values: CDR1 SGHAT, CDR2 FQNNGV. The CDR3 loop spans 19 amino acids. Written as DNA, the CDR3 is TGTGCCAGCAGCTTAAGCGCCGGGACTAGCGGGAGGAGGGCCTACGAGCAGTACTTC. It specifies CASSLSAGTSGRRAYEQYF.

This clonotype has just a few counts. The chain joins TRBV30 to TRBJ1-3, with a tentative D call TRBD1 (5 bases). The V end was cut by 4 bases, the J end by 4 bases, with 11 bases between. Germline V lookup: CDR1 GTSNPN, CDR2 SVGIG (reference sequence). This CDR3 contains 13 residues. The CDR3 reads CAWNQGFGNTIYF. CDR3 nucleotide sequence: TGTGCCTGGAACCAGGGCTTCGGAAACACCATATATTTT.

This clonotype was counted at least ten times. The V gene is TRBV13, the J gene TRBJ2-1; D gene uncertain. Per germline, CDR1 PRHDT and CDR2 FYEKMQ (reference sequence). V lost 4 bases to trimming and J lost 4 bases, with 17 bases between them. CDR3 size: 16 residues. The CDR3 loop reads CASSYDGDVGYNEQFF. The CDR3 DNA reads as TGTGCCAGCAGCTATGATGGCGATGTAGGATACAATGAGCAGTTCTTC.

This clonotype has a count of ten or more. The chain carries TRBV2 and TRBJ2-2, with a weak D call TRBD2 (5 bases). The germline V gene has CDR1 SNHLY and CDR2 FYNNEI. The length of the CDR3 is 11 residues. V was cut by 6 bases and J by 7 bases, with 6 bases left in between. CDR3 residues: CASRGSGELFF. CDR3 nucleotide sequence: TGTGCCAGCAGAGGGAGCGGGGAGCTGTTTTTT.

This clonotype has at least ten counts. This chain connects TRBV2 to TRBJ2-7; D might be TRBD2 (6 bases). CDR1 is SNHLY and CDR2 is FYNNEI in the germline V gene. This CDR3 spans 14 amino acids. Trimming pared 6 bases from V and 6 bases from J, leaving 18 bases between. CDR3 residues: CASRGTLERREQYF. DNA of the CDR3: TGTGCCAGCAGGGGGACTCTTGAAAGGCGCGAGCAGTACTTC.

This clonotype has a count of ten or more. This chain joins TRBV12-3 or TRBV12-4 and TRBJ2-5, with D possibly matching TRBD2 (6 bases). The CDR3 has 14 amino acids. The V end lost 6 bases, the J end lost 0 bases, and 11 bases lay between the germline ends. The CDR3 nucleotides read TGTGCCAGCAGCACCCGGGACTACCAAGAGACCCAGTACTTC. Its protein is CASSTRDYQETQYF.

This clonotype was recorded a few times. V usage is TRBV6-2 or TRBV6-3 and J usage is TRBJ2-6; possibly TRBD1 for D (6 bases). V was shortened by 2 bases and J by 1 base, with 12 bases between the two germline ends. CDR1 is MNHEY and CDR2 is SVGEGT in the germline V gene. The CDR3 runs to 17 residues. The CDR3 region is CASSYAGAISGANVLTF. CDR3 DNA sequence: TGTGCCAGCAGTTACGCAGGGGCCATATCTGGGGCCAACGTCCTGACTTTC.

The gene calls are TRBV20-1 and TRBJ1-2, with D possibly matching TRBD1 (5 bases). There are 14 residues in the CDR3. CDR1 and CDR2 (germline): DFQATT, SNEGSKA (reference sequence). V dropped 1 base and J dropped 4 bases, with 13 bases sitting between them. The CDR3 region has the DNA TGCAGTGCTAGAGGGGTAGGGGCTGCCTATGGCTACACCTTC. It codes for CSARGVGAAYGYTF.